Each of the 28 T cell receptor beta chains below was sequenced from the same sample in a study of blood T cell repertoires in COVID-19. The data were produced by immunoSEQ multiplex PCR, yet TCRdb's version contains in-frame clones alone and is incomplete. The sample lists some 370,000 clones, about 89% occurring once. The source material was peripheral blood. The receptors stem from a man in his forties or fifties with acute or convalescent COVID-19.

The chain carries TRBV5-4 and TRBJ2-7; a possible D gene is TRBD2 (7 bases). The CDR3 is 13 amino acids. Germline V CDR1 and CDR2: SGHNT, YYREEE (reference sequence). V was trimmed by 9 bases and J by 0 bases, leaving 13 bases between them. The CDR3 region is CATPGGDSYEQYF. DNA for the CDR3: TGTGCCACCCCGGGGGGCGACTCCTACGAGCAGTACTTC.

This chain connects TRBV7-8 to TRBJ2-7; TRBD2 matches 12 bases. V was clipped by 4 bases and J by 2 bases; unmatched bases: 0. This CDR3 spans 14 amino acids. Germline V gene data show CDR1 as SGHVS and CDR2 as FQNEAQ. As DNA, the CDR3 is TGTGCCAGCAGCTCTAGCGGGGGGGCCTACGAGCAGTACTTC. Its translation: CASSSSGGAYEQYF.

The gene calls are TRBV2 and TRBJ1-1; D is perhaps TRBD1 (5 bases). Germline assignment: CDR1 SNHLY and CDR2 FYNNEI. Trimming pared 7 bases from V and 6 bases from J, leaving 12 bases between. The CDR3 consists of 12 residues. CDR3 nucleotides: TGTGCCAGCATAGTAGGGGTAGCTGAAGCTTTCTTT. Its translation: CASIVGVAEAFF.

This sequence joins TRBV7-9 and TRBJ2-1, with 10 bases fitting TRBD2. Germline CDR1 reads SEHNR; CDR2 reads FQNEAQ (reference sequence). This CDR3 is 14 amino acids long. After removal of 4 bases from V and 6 bases from J, the junction contained 3 bases not matched to a gene. The CDR3, as DNA: TGTGCCAGCAGCTCAAGCGGGAGGGGCAATGAGCAGTTCTTC. The encoded protein is CASSSSGRGNEQFF.

This clone is a singleton in its sample. The chain uses TRBV11-3 and TRBJ2-1, with D tentatively TRBD1 (6 bases). Germline CDR1 is SGHNT and CDR2 is YENEEA. V was cut by 2 bases and J by 0 bases, with 17 bases left in between. The CDR3 is made up of 18 amino acids. The CDR3 here is CASSLSDLTGSSYNEQFF. The CDR3 DNA reads TGTGCCAGCAGCTTAAGCGACCTCACAGGGAGCTCCTACAATGAGCAGTTCTTC.

The J gene is TRBJ2-3, the V gene TRBV5-1; TRBD2 aligns across 13 bases. Germline lookup yields CDR1 SGHRS and CDR2 YFSETQ. V was pared by 4 bases and J by 3 bases, with 8 bases of the junction left unmatched. The CDR3 totals 17 residues. As DNA, the CDR3 is TGCGCCAGCAGCCCCTCCACTAGCGGGGGGGCAACAGATACGCAGTATTTT. It codes for CASSPSTSGGATDTQYF.

The chain employs TRBV2 and TRBJ1-2; maybe TRBD1 (5 bases). The germline V and J ends were trimmed by 8 bases and 2 bases, with 9 bases remaining between them. Looked up from germline, CDR1 is SNHLY and CDR2 is FYNNEI. This CDR3 region has 12 residues. The CDR3 loop is CASAGINYGYTF. CDR3 nucleotides: TGTGCCAGCGCAGGGATCAACTATGGCTACACCTTC.

This chain uses TRBV6-2 or TRBV6-3 with TRBJ1-2; 9 bases fit TRBD1. The CDR3 length is 15 residues. The V segment lost 1 base and the J segment 6 bases; nucleotides outside the gene matches: 6. Germline V gene data show CDR1 as MNHEY and CDR2 as SVGEGT. CDR3 residues: CASSYYRDRVDGYTF. In DNA form, the CDR3 reads TGTGCCAGCAGTTACTACCGGGACAGGGTGGATGGCTACACCTTC.

V and J are TRBV10-2 and TRBJ2-1, with D hard to call. The CDR3 is made up of 13 amino acids. Between the trimmed V and J ends, which lost 3 bases and 5 bases, there was a span of 8 bases. In germline, CDR1 is WSHSY, CDR2 SAAADI. CDR3 amino acids: CASSDAADNEQFF. For the CDR3, the DNA is TGCGCCAGCAGTGACGCGGCCGACAATGAGCAGTTCTTC.

This chain links TRBV7-2 with TRBJ1-5; no firm D call. CDR3 length: 13 residues. Germline CDR1 SGHTA, CDR2 FQGNSA. The V end lost 4 bases, the J end lost 4 bases, and 8 bases lay between the germline ends. The CDR3 DNA reads as TGTGCCAGCAGCTCCGACGGGAATCAGCCCCAGCATTTT. This translates into CASSSDGNQPQHF.

V usage is TRBV3-1 (or the pseudogene TRBV3-2) and J usage is TRBJ2-3; 9 nucleotides align to TRBD2. Per germline, CDR1 LGHDT and CDR2 YNNKEL (reference sequence). The length of the CDR3 is 14 residues. J was trimmed by 14 bases and V by 1 base; bases with no gene match: 10. The CDR3 coding sequence is TGTGCCAGCAGCCAAGGCGGTAGCGGGAGAACGGGGTATTTT. As protein: CASSQGGSGRTGYF.

The CDR3 loop reads CASQNLAGGRRHEQFF. Here the CDR3 DNA reads TGTGCCAGCCAGAACCTAGCGGGAGGGCGCCGACATGAGCAGTTCTTC. The chain has TRBV11-2 and TRBJ2-1; the match to TRBD2 covers 12 bases. CDR3 length equals 16 residues. J was trimmed by 8 bases and V by 8 bases; bases with no gene match: 13. CDR1 and CDR2 (germline): SGHAT, FQNNGV.

The chain couples TRBV29-1 to TRBJ1-1, with D uncertain. V was cut by 3 bases and J by 7 bases, with 12 bases left in between. This CDR3 is 12 amino acids long. Germline CDR1 reads SQVTM; CDR2 reads ANQGSEA. As DNA, the CDR3 is TGCAGCGTTGAGGGTCGGCAGGTTGAAGCTTTCTTT. Amino acids: CSVEGRQVEAFF.

The chain couples TRBV27 to TRBJ2-5, with 12 bases matching TRBD2. The CDR3 has 17 amino acids. J gave up 2 bases and V 5 bases, and 9 bases lay outside the gene matches. Germline loops: CDR1 MNHEY, CDR2 SMNVEV (reference sequence). In DNA form, the CDR3 reads TGTGCCAGCAGTGCTCGGACTAGCGGGACCGTACAAGAGACCCAGTACTTC. Protein product: CASSARTSGTVQETQYF.

There are a few counts of this clone. The chain employs TRBV5-1 and TRBJ1-3, with TRBD1 identical over 7 bases. The V gene end was trimmed by 2 bases and the J gene end by 2 bases; junction bases not matched to a gene: 1. The CDR3 is 14 amino acids. CDR1 is SGHRS, CDR2 YFSETQ, per germline. CDR3 in DNA: TGCGCCAGCAGCTTAGGGACAGCTGGAAACACCATATATTTT. Its translation is CASSLGTAGNTIYF.

The gene calls are TRBV5-6 and TRBJ2-5; TRBD1 aligns across 9 bases. The CDR3 is 17 residues long. Losses at the gene ends were 0 bases for V and 2 bases for J; bases not matched to a gene: 8. Looked up from germline, CDR1 is SGHDT and CDR2 is YYEEEE. Written as DNA, the CDR3 is TGTGCCAGCAGCTTGGTTTTAACAGGGGGCCTACAAGAGACCCAGTACTTC. This codes for CASSLVLTGGLQETQYF.

V gene TRBV4-1 combines with J gene TRBJ2-7; 11 nucleotides line up with TRBD2. J was trimmed by 4 bases and V by 1 base; bases with no gene match: 3. This CDR3 comprises 15 residues. In germline, CDR1 is MGHRA, CDR2 YSYEKL. CDR3 residues: CASSQVAGGPYEQYF. As DNA, the CDR3 is TGCGCCAGCAGCCAAGTAGCGGGAGGGCCTTACGAGCAGTACTTC.

The chain recombines TRBV27 with TRBJ1-5; a weak D match, TRBD1 (5 bases). The CDR3 contains 14 residues. CDR1 MNHEY and CDR2 SMNVEV come from the germline V gene (reference sequence). Trimming took 5 bases from V and 3 from J, leaving 11 bases between them. CDR3 in amino acids: CASSPGLYNQPQHF. The CDR3 bases are TGTGCCAGCAGTCCGGGACTCTACAATCAGCCCCAGCATTTT.

The rearrangement joins TRBV18 to TRBJ2-2; D perhaps matches TRBD2 (5 bases). The CDR3 length is 14 residues. Looked up from germline, CDR1 is KGHSH and CDR2 is LQKENI. V was clipped by 6 bases and J by 1 base, with 9 bases between them. CDR3 in DNA: TGTGCCAGCTCGAGTCGGGGGAACACCGGGGAGCTGTTTTTT. Translated, it gives CASSSRGNTGELFF.

The rearrangement links TRBV7-2 to TRBJ1-1; 8 positions agree with TRBD1. Trimming at V came to 5 bases and at J to 3 bases, leaving 5 bases not matched to a gene. Germline CDR1 SGHTA, CDR2 FQGNSA. CDR3 length: 14 residues. CDR3 coding DNA: TGTGCCAGCAGCCAACAGGGGGGGGACACTGAAGCTTTCTTT. Its protein product is CASSQQGGDTEAFF.

The V and J genes are TRBV27 and TRBJ2-7, with 9 bases lining up with TRBD1. This CDR3 is 13 amino acids long. Germline V lookup: CDR1 MNHEY, CDR2 SMNVEV (reference sequence). J was trimmed by 4 bases and V by 5 bases; bases with no gene match: 3. The CDR3 is CASSTGQGYEQYF. The DNA for the CDR3 is TGTGCCAGCAGTACCGGACAGGGGTACGAGCAGTACTTC.

The rearrangement uses TRBV14 and TRBJ1-1; D ambiguous. The CDR3 runs 13 residues. V was trimmed by 0 bases and J by 1 base, leaving 3 bases between them. The germline V gene has CDR1 SGHDN and CDR2 FVKESK. CDR3 residues: CASSQDRNTEAFF. CDR3 DNA: TGTGCCAGCAGCCAAGACAGGAACACTGAAGCTTTCTTT.

The chain joins TRBV9 to TRBJ2-2, with 7 bases matching TRBD2. Germline V gene lookup returns CDR1 SGDLS and CDR2 YYNGEE. This CDR3 contains 16 residues. Trimming removed 0 bases from V and 4 bases from J; junction bases left unmatched: 6. CDR3 sequence: CASSVGGSYSTGELFF. CDR3 sequence (DNA): TGTGCCAGCAGCGTAGGCGGGAGTTATTCCACCGGGGAGCTGTTTTTT.

The chain couples TRBV5-4 to TRBJ2-1; D is uncertain. Germline loops: CDR1 SGHNT, CDR2 YYREEE (reference sequence). Trimming removed 3 bases from V and 5 bases from J, with 15 bases in between. The CDR3 is 15 amino acids. The CDR3 nucleotides are TGTGCCAGCAGCTCAGACGCCAGAAGCGACAATGAGCAGTTCTTC. Translation: CASSSDARSDNEQFF.

This clone was counted a few times. The chain employs TRBV11-2 and TRBJ1-4, with TRBD1 as a possible D gene (6 bases). Germline CDR1 and CDR2: SGHAT and FQNNGV. CDR3 size: 16 residues. Trimming left V 2 bases short and J 7 bases short, with 17 bases between. In DNA form, the CDR3 reads TGTGCCAGCAGCTTATCATCTGGGGGCGCAGTTGAAAAACTGTTTTTT. Its translation is CASSLSSGGAVEKLFF. The full variable domain, completed using reference TRBV11-2 and TRBJ1-4, is EAGVAQSPRYKIIEKRQSVAFWCNPISGHATLYWYQQILGQGPKLLIQFQNNGVVDDSQLPKDRFSAERLKGVDSTLKIQPAKLEDSAVYLCASSLSSGGAVEKLFFGSGTQLSVL.

The chain has TRBV6-5 and TRBJ2-2; no clear D gene. Germline V gene data show CDR1 as MNHEY and CDR2 as SVGAGI. With 4 bases removed from V and 4 bases from J, the gap between germline ends came to 13 bases. This CDR3 spans 15 amino acids. This CDR3 is CASSSESLGTGELFF. In DNA, the CDR3 is TGTGCCAGCAGTTCGGAGAGCTTGGGCACCGGGGAGCTGTTTTTT.

The rearrangement joins TRBV7-9 to TRBJ1-4; tentative D call: TRBD1 (5 bases). Trimming took 2 bases from V and 3 from J, leaving 19 bases between them. The CDR3 spans 18 residues. Germline V CDR1 and CDR2: SEHNR, FQNEAQ (reference sequence). The CDR3 bases are TGTGCCAGCAGCTTACCACCCTGGGACTCAGCGGCTAATGAAAAACTGTTTTTT. Protein: CASSLPPWDSAANEKLFF.

The chain employs TRBV28 and TRBJ2-5; D perhaps matches TRBD1 (5 bases). From germline, CDR1 is MDHEN and CDR2 SYDVKM. V shed 1 base and J shed 2 bases, with 8 bases lying between them. The CDR3 is 14 amino acids. CDR3 residues: CASSLSAGQETQYF. The DNA of the CDR3 is TGTGCCAGCAGTTTATCTGCAGGGCAAGAGACCCAGTACTTC.